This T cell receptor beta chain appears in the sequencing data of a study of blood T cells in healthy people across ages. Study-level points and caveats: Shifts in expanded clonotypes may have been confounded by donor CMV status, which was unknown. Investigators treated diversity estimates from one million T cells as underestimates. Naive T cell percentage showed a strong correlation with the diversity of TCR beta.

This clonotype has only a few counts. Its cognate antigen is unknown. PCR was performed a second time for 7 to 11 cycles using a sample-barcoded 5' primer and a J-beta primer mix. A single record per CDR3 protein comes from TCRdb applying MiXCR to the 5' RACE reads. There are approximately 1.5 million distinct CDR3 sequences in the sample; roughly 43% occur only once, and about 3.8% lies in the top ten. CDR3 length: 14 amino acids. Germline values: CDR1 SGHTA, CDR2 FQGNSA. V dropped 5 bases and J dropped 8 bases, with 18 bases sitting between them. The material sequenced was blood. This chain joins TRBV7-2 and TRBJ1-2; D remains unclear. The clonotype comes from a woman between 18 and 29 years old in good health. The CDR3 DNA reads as TGTGCCAGCAGCGTACACCGGGCCCAGCAAGGCTACACCTTC. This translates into CASSVHRAQQGYTF.